This T cell receptor (beta chain) was sequenced during a study of technical replicates of blood from a few donors. The method was immunoSEQ multiplex PCR; TCRdb's version includes in-frame clones alone and lacks a portion of them. Of about 62,000 clones listed, 80% to 90% are singletons. Germline V gene data show CDR1 as SGHKS and CDR2 as YYEKEE (reference sequence). CDR3 size: 15 residues. V was clipped by 4 bases and J by 6 bases; unmatched bases: 8. Sequenced material: PBMCs. The chain has TRBV5-5 and TRBJ1-2; 11 nucleotides line up with TRBD1. This receptor was obtained from a human donor in good health. Some clones in this sample may be carry-over from other donors' samples. The CDR3 here is CASSPQRTGGNGYTF. The CDR3 nucleotides are TGTGCCAGCAGCCCCCAGAGGACAGGGGGCAATGGCTACACCTTC. The full variable domain, rest sourced from reference TRBV5-5 and TRBJ1-2, is DAGVTQSPTHLIKTRGQQVTLRCSPISGHKSVSWYQQVLGQGPQFIFQYYEKEERGRGNFPDRFSARQFPNYSSELNVNALLLGDSALYLCASSPQRTGGNGYTFGSGTRLTVV.